This T cell receptor beta chain was captured in a study of blood T cell repertoires in COVID-19. Whole-study context: Spain, Italy and the United States supplied samples that represented acute and convalescent COVID-19. PBMCs, B-cell-depleted T cells, or T cells provided the cDNA or gDNA that made up the material.

This CDR3 comprises 13 residues. In germline, CDR1 is LNHDA, CDR2 SQIVND (reference sequence). Between the trimmed V and J ends, which lost 2 bases and 6 bases, there was a span of 8 bases. In the original workflow: Estimation of nucleated cell counts was performed using reference gene primer amplification. Repertoires were generated with immunoSEQ multiplex PCR, while TCRdb's copy carries only in-frame clones and drops some. Clonal size and the V and J genes are those of that table, whereas D and trimming came from the DNA. This sample carries 55,000 to 75,000 clones, around 87% of them seen once, and the ten largest clones take under 8%.

Source material: peripheral blood. The origin of this receptor is a human donor with active COVID-19. The donor label of this sample is uncertain. V gene TRBV19 combines with J gene TRBJ1-5, with D unclear. The CDR3 here is CASSITTGQPQHF. The DNA of the CDR3 is TGTGCCAGTAGTATAACGACGGGTCAGCCCCAGCATTTT. Full variable domain (outside the CDR3, taken from reference TRBV19 and TRBJ1-5): DGGITQSPKYLFRKEGQNVTLSCEQNLNHDAMYWYRQDPGQGLRLIYYSQIVNDFQKGDIAEGYSVSREKKESFPLTVTSAQKNPTAFYLCASSITTGQPQHFGDGTRLSIL.